This T cell receptor beta chain was found in a study of blood T cell repertoires in COVID-19. Concerning this clone itself: Other DNA sequences in the same sample also yield this CDR3.

The germline gives CDR1 MNHEY, CDR2 SVGAGI. CDR3 length equals 15 residues. Losses at the gene ends were 2 bases for V and 2 bases for J; bases not matched to a gene: 3. Sequencing used immunoSEQ multiplex PCR; TCRdb keeps in-frame clones, though not all of them. The sample lists 120,000 to 150,000 clones, approximately 88% occurring once. The material sequenced was peripheral blood. The V gene is TRBV6-5, the J gene TRBJ1-1, with 9 bases lining up with TRBD1. The sequence was collected from a woman between 45 and 65 years old with acute or convalescent COVID-19. The CDR3 bases are TGTGCCAGCAGTTACCCGGGACAGGGTAACACTGAAGCTTTCTTT. It yields the protein CASSYPGQGNTEAFF.